Sequencing of this TCR beta chain was carried out in a study of blood T cell repertoires in COVID-19. The data were produced by immunoSEQ multiplex PCR, yet TCRdb's version contains in-frame clones alone and is incomplete. The profile shows under 400,000 clones, more than 70% of them singletons. The sequencing input was peripheral blood. The source of this sequence is a woman aged 60-70 years with COVID-19, enrolled during active disease.

The CDR3 region is CASSASGVGSGNQPQHF. The CDR3 nucleotides are TGTGCCAGTAGTGCCTCAGGGGTGGGATCGGGCAATCAGCCCCAGCATTTT. The chain is built from TRBV19 and TRBJ1-5, with D possibly TRBD1 on 6 matching bases. Germline CDR1 reads LNHDA; CDR2 reads SQIVND (reference sequence). This CDR3 spans 17 amino acids. Trimming took off 5 bases at V and 2 bases at J, with 19 bases between the two ends.